This T cell receptor beta chain was sequenced during a study of shared clonotypes between healthy human individuals. Findings and limits, study-wide: Unshared clonotypes carried lower generation probabilities than those common to all four donors. The sole specimen, blood, was sampled, and tissue repertoires likely differ.

CD8 cells classed as naive were CD45RO-negative and positively selected for CCR7, excluding terminally differentiated effector memory CD45RA+ cells. The authors ran the assay at deep level. An approximately 200 ng quantity of DNA, around 30,000 T cell genomes, went into the sorted-subset replicate PCRs. Repertoires were generated with immunoSEQ multiplex PCR, while TCRdb's copy carries only in-frame clones and drops some. The sample contains about 2.1 million clones, 85% to 95% of which appear only once. This CDR3 has 18 residues. Germline CDR1 ENHRY, CDR2 SYGVKD. V dropped 10 bases and J dropped 1; count of bases not matched to a gene: 17. A note on this clone: Antigen specificity is unknown.

Sequences were obtained from naive CD8+ T cells from PBMCs. The rearrangement uses TRBV10-3 and TRBJ1-3, with 9 bases that match TRBD1. The origin of this receptor is a man younger than 30 in good health. Some clones in this sample may be carry-over from other donors' samples. CDR3 in amino acids: CATEPGQGPYHSGNTIYF. Here the CDR3 DNA reads TGTGCCACAGAGCCGGGACAGGGTCCGTACCATTCTGGAAACACCATATATTTT.